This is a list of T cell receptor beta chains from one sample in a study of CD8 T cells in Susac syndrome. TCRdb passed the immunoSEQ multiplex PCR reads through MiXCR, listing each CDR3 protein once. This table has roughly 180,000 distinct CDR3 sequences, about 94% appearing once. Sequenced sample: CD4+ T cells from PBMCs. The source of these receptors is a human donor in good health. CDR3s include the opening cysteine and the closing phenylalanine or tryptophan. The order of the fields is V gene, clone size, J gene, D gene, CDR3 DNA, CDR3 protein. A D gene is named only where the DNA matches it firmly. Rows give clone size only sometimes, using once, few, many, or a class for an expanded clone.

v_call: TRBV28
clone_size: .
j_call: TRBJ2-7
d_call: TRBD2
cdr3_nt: TGTGCCAGCCTCCCGACTAGCGGGAGCTCCTACGAGCAGTACTTC
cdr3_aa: CASLPTSGSSYEQYF

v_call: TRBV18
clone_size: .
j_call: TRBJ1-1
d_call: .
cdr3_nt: TGTGCCAGCTCACCACCGTCGAACACTGAAGCTTTCTTT
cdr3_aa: CASSPPSNTEAFF

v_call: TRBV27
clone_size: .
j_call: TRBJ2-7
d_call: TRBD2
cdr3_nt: TGTGCCAGCAGTTTTCTACTAGCGGAGTCCTACGAGCAGTACTTC
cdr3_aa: CASSFLLAESYEQYF

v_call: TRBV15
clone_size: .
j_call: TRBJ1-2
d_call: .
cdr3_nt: TGTGCCACCAGCACCGCTGTCTATGGCTACACCTTC
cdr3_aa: CATSTAVYGYTF

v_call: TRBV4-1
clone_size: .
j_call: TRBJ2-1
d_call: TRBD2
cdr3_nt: TGCGCCAGCAGCCAAGATAAAGGACTAGCGGGAGAGGGTGAGCAGTTCTTC
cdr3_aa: CASSQDKGLAGEGEQFF

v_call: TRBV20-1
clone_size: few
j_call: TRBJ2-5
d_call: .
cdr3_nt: TGCAGTGCAGAGGAGACCCAGTACTTC
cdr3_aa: CSAEETQYF

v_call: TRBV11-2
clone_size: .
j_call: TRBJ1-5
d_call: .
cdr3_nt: TGTGCCAGCAGCTCTAACTCCGGCATGAGGGGCAATCAGCCCCAGCATTTT
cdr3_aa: CASSSNSGMRGNQPQHF

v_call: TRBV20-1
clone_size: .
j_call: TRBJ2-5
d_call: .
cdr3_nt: TGCAGTGCTAGTCCCAGTCACCAAGAGACCCAGTACTTC
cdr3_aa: CSASPSHQETQYF

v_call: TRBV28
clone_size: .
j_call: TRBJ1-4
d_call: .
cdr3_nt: TGTGCCAGCAGTCCCCTAAATGAAAAACTGTTTTTT
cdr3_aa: CASSPLNEKLFF

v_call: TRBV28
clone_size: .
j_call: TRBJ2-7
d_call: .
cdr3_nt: TGTGCCAGCACTCTCCGGGCCTCCTACGAGCAGTACTTC
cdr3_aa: CASTLRASYEQYF

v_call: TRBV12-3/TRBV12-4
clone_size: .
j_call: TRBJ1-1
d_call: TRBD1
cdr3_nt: TGTGCCAGCAGCCAACAGGGGCTGGGAACTGAAGCTTTCTTT
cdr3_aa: CASSQQGLGTEAFF

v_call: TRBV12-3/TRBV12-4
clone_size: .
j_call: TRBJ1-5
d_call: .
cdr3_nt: TGTGCCAGCAGTTTTATCGGGCAGGGTATGAATCAGCCCCAGCATTTT
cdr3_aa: CASSFIGQGMNQPQHF

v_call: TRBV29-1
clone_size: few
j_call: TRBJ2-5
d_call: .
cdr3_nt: TGCAGCGTTGATGGACAGCGCCAAGAGACCCAGTACTTC
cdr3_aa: CSVDGQRQETQYF

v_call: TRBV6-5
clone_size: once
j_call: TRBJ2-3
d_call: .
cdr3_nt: TGTGCCAGCGGGCAGTTCACAGATACGCAGTATTTT
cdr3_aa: CASGQFTDTQYF

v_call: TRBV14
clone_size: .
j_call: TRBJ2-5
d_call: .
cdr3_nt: TGTGCCAGCAGCCAAGATCGGAGGCAGACCCAGTACTTC
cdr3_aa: CASSQDRRQTQYF

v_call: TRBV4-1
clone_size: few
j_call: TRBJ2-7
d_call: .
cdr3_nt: TGCGCCAGCAGCCAAGTTTCGGGGGAAAGGGGGACCCACGAGCAGTACTTC
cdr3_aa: CASSQVSGERGTHEQYF

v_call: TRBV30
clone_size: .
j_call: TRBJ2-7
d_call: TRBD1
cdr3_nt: TGTGCCTGGAGTGGGGGGACAGGGGGCCCCTACGAGCAGTACTTC
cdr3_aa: CAWSGGTGGPYEQYF

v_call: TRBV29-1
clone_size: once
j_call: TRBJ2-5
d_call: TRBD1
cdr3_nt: TGCAGCGGCGGACAGGGATGGGTGACCCAGTACTTC
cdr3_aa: CSGGQGWVTQYF

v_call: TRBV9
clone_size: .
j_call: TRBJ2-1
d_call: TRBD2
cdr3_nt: TGTGCCAGCAGCGTAGACCCACTAGCGAGTGAGCAGTTCTTC
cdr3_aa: CASSVDPLASEQFF

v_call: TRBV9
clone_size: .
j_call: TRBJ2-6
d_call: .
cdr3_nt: TGTGCCAGCAGCGTAGCGCGGGACACCTCTGGGGCCAACGTCCTGACTTTC
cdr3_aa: CASSVARDTSGANVLTF

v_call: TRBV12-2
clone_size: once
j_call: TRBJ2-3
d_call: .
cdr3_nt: TGTGCAAGTCGCTTAGCGGGGGCAGCGCCAGATACGCAGTATTTT
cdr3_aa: CASRLAGAAPDTQYF

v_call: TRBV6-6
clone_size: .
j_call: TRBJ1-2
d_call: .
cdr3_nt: TGTGCCAGCAGAGGGCGGGACACGGGTCTTGGCTACACCTTC
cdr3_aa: CASRGRDTGLGYTF

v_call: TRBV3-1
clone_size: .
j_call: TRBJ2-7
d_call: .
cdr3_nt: TGTGCCAGCAGCCAAGATCTACAGCAGTACTTC
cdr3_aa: CASSQDLQQYF

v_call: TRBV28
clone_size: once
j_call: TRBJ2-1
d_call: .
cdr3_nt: TGTGCCAGCAGACGAACCGGAGAGGGCTACAATGAGCAGTTCTTC
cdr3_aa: CASRRTGEGYNEQFF

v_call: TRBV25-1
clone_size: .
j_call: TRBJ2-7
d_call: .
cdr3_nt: TGTGCCAGCAGTGGATTTATGACTAGAGGCGAGCAGTACTTC
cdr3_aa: CASSGFMTRGEQYF

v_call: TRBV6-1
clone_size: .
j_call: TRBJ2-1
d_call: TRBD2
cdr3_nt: TGTGCCAGCAGTCCACGCCTAGGGACTAGCAGGAAAAATGAGCAGTTCTTC
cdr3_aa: CASSPRLGTSRKNEQFF

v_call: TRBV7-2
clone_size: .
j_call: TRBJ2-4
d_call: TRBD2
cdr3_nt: TGTGCCAGCAGCTTAGGGGGCCGCGGGGGAGCAAACATTCAGTACTTC
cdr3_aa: CASSLGGRGGANIQYF

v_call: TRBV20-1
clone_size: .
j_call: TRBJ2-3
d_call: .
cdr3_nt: TGCAGTGTACAGCGGAGCACAGATACGCAGTATTTT
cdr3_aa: CSVQRSTDTQYF

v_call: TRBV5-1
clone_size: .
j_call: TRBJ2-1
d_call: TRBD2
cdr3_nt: TGCGCCAGCAGCCTAACCGGGACTAGCGCCCATGAGCAGTTCTTC
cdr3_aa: CASSLTGTSAHEQFF

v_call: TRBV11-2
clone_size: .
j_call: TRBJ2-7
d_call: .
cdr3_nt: TGTGCCAGCAGCTTAGGGGATGGACTGTACGAGCAGTACTTC
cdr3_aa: CASSLGDGLYEQYF

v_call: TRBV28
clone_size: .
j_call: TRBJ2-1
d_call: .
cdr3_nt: TGTGCCAGCTCCTACCGGTCTAGTTTCGGCAATGAGCAGTTCTTC
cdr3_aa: CASSYRSSFGNEQFF

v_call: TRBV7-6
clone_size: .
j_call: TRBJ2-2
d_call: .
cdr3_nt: TGTGCTAGCAGCCCAACCAGGGTTGGTACCGGGGAGCTGTTTTTT
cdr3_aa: CASSPTRVGTGELFF

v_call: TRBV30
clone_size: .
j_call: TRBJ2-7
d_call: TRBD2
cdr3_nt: TGTGCCTGGAGTTCTAGCGGTTACTACGAGCAGTACTTC
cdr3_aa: CAWSSSGYYEQYF

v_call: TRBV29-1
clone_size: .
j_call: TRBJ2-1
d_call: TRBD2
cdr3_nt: TGCAGCGTTGAAGGGACTAGCGGGAGGTCGTTGAATGAGCAGTTCTTC
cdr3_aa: CSVEGTSGRSLNEQFF

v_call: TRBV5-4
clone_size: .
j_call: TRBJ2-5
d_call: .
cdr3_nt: TGTGCCAGCAGCTTGGAGGGGCGAGAGACCCAGTACTTC
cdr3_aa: CASSLEGRETQYF

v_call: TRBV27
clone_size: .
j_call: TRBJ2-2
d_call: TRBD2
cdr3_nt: TGTGCCAGCAGTCCACGGGGAGGGTCGAACACCGGGGAGCTGTTTTTT
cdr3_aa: CASSPRGGSNTGELFF

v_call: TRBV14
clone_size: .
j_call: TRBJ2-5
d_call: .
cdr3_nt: TGTGCCAGCAGCCAAGGGACCGGGTACCAAGAGACCCAGTACTTC
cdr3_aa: CASSQGTGYQETQYF

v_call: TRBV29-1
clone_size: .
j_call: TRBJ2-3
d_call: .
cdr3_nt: TGCAGCGGCGACCTCGACATAGGGACAGATACGCAGTATTTT
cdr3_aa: CSGDLDIGTDTQYF

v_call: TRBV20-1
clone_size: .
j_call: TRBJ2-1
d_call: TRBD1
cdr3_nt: TGCAGTGCTGGGTCGGGGACAGGGCAGTTCTTC
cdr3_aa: CSAGSGTGQFF